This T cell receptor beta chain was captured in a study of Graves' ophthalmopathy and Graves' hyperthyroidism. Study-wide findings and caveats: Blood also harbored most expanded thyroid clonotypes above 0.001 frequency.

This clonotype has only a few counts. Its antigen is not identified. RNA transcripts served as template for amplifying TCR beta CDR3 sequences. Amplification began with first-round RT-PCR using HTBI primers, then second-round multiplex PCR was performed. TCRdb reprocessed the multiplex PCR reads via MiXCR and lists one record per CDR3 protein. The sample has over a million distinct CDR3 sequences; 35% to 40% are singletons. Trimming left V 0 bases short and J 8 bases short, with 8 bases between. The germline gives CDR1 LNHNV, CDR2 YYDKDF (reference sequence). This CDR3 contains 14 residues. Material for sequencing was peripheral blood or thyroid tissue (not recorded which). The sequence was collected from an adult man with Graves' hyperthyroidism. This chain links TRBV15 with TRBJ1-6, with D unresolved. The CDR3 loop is CATSRDYVDSPLHF. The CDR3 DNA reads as TGTGCCACCAGCAGAGATTACGTGGATTCACCCCTCCACTTT.